This T cell receptor beta chain originates from a study of blood T cell repertoires in COVID-19. Across the whole study: Italy, Spain and the United States were the sources of the convalescent and acute COVID-19 samples. Nucleic acid was either cDNA or gDNA, and it came from T cells, B-cell-depleted T cells, or PBMCs.

As handled by the study authors: Scientists estimated how many nucleated cells there were by amplifying reference gene primers. Assay: immunoSEQ multiplex PCR; the TCRdb copy retains only in-frame clones and omits some. V and J calls and clone size follow that table, whereas D and trimming were derived from the DNA. The sample records roughly 100,000 clones, about 88% being singletons. Germline V gives CDR1 SGHAT, CDR2 FQNNGV. With 5 bases clipped from V and 1 base from J, the junction kept 5 bases outside the gene matches. The CDR3 has 15 amino acids. This clone was found a few times. V and J are TRBV11-2 and TRBJ2-1; 7 nucleotides line up with TRBD1. The specimen was peripheral blood. The TCR comes from a middle-aged man with active or convalescent COVID-19. As DNA, the CDR3 is TGTGCCAGCAGCAAACGGGACAGTTCCTACAATGAGCAGTTCTTC. Translating gives CASSKRDSSYNEQFF.